Each of the 12 T cell receptor beta chains below was sequenced from the same sample in a study of blood T cell repertoires in COVID-19. Sequencing was performed with immunoSEQ multiplex PCR; in TCRdb, only in-frame clones are kept and a portion is missing. The sample records under 30,000 clones, roughly nine tenths being singletons. Sequenced sample: peripheral blood. The origin of the receptors is a human donor in a cohort sampled during active COVID-19.

The sample holds one count of this clone. This chain links TRBV2 with TRBJ1-1, with D possibly matching TRBD1 (6 bases). Germline CDR1 and CDR2: SNHLY and FYNNEI. This CDR3 region has 14 residues. Trimming left V 6 bases short and J 4 bases short, with 15 bases between. Written as DNA, the CDR3 is TGTGCCAGCAGAAGATCAGGGGTGGCCACTGAAGCTTTCTTT. Its translation is CASRRSGVATEAFF.

V and J are TRBV19 and TRBJ2-7; 8 bases fit TRBD1. Germline CDR1 is LNHDA and CDR2 is SQIVND (reference sequence). The V gene end was trimmed by 0 bases and the J gene end by 1 base; junction bases not matched to a gene: 2. The CDR3 has 15 residues. For the CDR3, the DNA is TGTGCCAGTAGTATAGACAGGGGGCTGTCCTACGAGCAGTACTTC. Translation: CASSIDRGLSYEQYF.

The rearrangement links TRBV7-5 to TRBJ2-1; the table's D call TRBD2 went unverified against the DNA. TRBV7-5 is listed as a pseudogene. The CDR3 is made up of 14 amino acids. The CDR3 loop is CARPRGDYDNEQFF. The CDR3 DNA is TGTGCCAGACCGCGGGGGGACTACGACAATGAGCAGTTCTTC.

The rearrangement joins TRBV2 to TRBJ1-4; D might be TRBD1 (5 bases). CDR1 is SNHLY and CDR2 is FYNNEI in the germline V gene. Trimming shortened V by 6 bases and J by 6 bases, and 14 bases separated the two germline ends. This CDR3 spans 14 amino acids. The CDR3 spells CASSLGVGYEKLFF. CDR3 DNA: TGTGCCAGCAGCCTAGGGGTGGGATATGAAAAACTGTTTTTT.

The V call is TRBV28, the J call TRBJ2-7; TRBD1 is a possible D gene (6 bases). The ends were cut back, 5 bases at V and 0 bases at J, with 14 bases in the middle. The CDR3 spans 15 residues. CDR1 and CDR2 from the germline V gene are MDHEN and SYDVKM. CDR3 amino acids: CASSPHTGSSYEQYF. CDR3 nucleotides: TGTGCCAGCAGTCCACATACAGGGAGCTCCTACGAGCAGTACTTC.

The chain employs TRBV3-1 (or the pseudogene TRBV3-2) and TRBJ2-1; 10 bases align to TRBD2. Trimming removed 1 base from V and 12 bases from J; junction bases left unmatched: 6. CDR1 is LGHDT and CDR2 is YNNKEL in the germline V gene (reference sequence). The CDR3 totals 14 residues. In nucleotides, the CDR3 is TGTGCCAGCAGCCAAGGGGCTAGCGGGAGTGGGCAGTTCTTC. Residues: CASSQGASGSGQFF.

The gene calls are TRBV7-6 and TRBJ2-3; 8 nucleotides agree with TRBD2. Trimming took 3 bases from V and 4 from J; bases not matched to a gene: 9. In germline, CDR1 is SGHVS, CDR2 FNYEAQ. CDR3 length equals 16 residues. The CDR3 sequence: CASSLQPGGLSDTQYF. CDR3 nucleotides: TGTGCCAGCAGCTTGCAGCCGGGGGGGTTATCAGATACGCAGTATTTT.

This clone was seen a few times. The chain couples TRBV30 to TRBJ2-3; possible D gene TRBD2, 5 bases. V shed 2 bases and J shed 4 bases, with 10 bases lying between them. This CDR3 spans 13 amino acids. Germline V CDR1 and CDR2: GTSNPN, SVGIG (reference sequence). CDR3 protein: CAWSRRRADTQYF. The CDR3 DNA is TGTGCCTGGAGTCGTAGGCGGGCAGATACGCAGTATTTT. The full variable domain, rest sourced from reference TRBV30 and TRBJ2-3, is SQTIHQWPATLVQPVGSPLSLECTVEGTSNPNLYWYRQAAGRGLQLLFYSVGIGQISSEVPQNLSASRPQDRQFILSSKKLLLSDSGFYLCAWSRRRADTQYFGPGTRLTVL.

The V call is TRBV2, the J call TRBJ2-7; a possible D gene is TRBD1 (6 bases). Germline values: CDR1 SNHLY, CDR2 FYNNEI. This CDR3 region has 13 residues. The V end lost 3 bases, the J end lost 7 bases, and 13 bases lay between the germline ends. CDR3: CASSDPGAREQYF. CDR3 DNA sequence: TGTGCCAGCAGTGATCCAGGGGCGAGAGAGCAGTACTTC.

This chain links TRBV5-1 with TRBJ2-7, with TRBD2 identical over 10 bases. With 0 bases clipped from V and 7 bases from J, the junction kept 10 bases outside the gene matches. There are 16 residues in the CDR3. Germline loops: CDR1 SGHRS, CDR2 YFSETQ. The CDR3 coding sequence is TGCGCCAGCAGCTTGGGCATAAGCGGGGGGGCCAGTGAGCAGTACTTC. It specifies CASSLGISGGASEQYF.

CDR3 protein: CASSYASTSGRATDTQYF. DNA for the CDR3: TGTGCCAGCAGCTACGCGTCGACTAGCGGGAGGGCGACAGATACGCAGTATTTT. The rearrangement links TRBV7-2 to TRBJ2-3; TRBD2 agrees at 14 bases. Germline CDR1 and CDR2: SGHTA and FQGNSA. The V and J ends lost 4 bases and 3 bases, in that order; junction bases with no gene match: 9. CDR3 length: 18 amino acids.

The chain has TRBV19 and TRBJ2-2; 9 bases map to TRBD2. The CDR3 is made up of 16 amino acids. V lost 9 bases, J lost 3 bases, and 11 bases stayed unmatched. The germline V gene has CDR1 LNHDA and CDR2 SQIVND (reference sequence). The CDR3 loop reads CASASAGGPYTGELFF. The CDR3 coding sequence is TGTGCCAGCGCGAGCGCGGGGGGGCCGTACACCGGGGAGCTGTTTTTT.